This T cell receptor beta chain was found in a study of T cell responses to AZD1222 COVID-19 vaccine. Study-wide results and caveats: It was only after the peak T cell response that any repertoires were sampled.

Germline V gene sequence: CDR1 WNHNN, CDR2 SYGVQD (reference sequence). Trimming cost V 3 bases and J 5 bases, with 13 bases left between them. The CDR3 has 15 residues. On this clone: Its antigen is still unknown.

Data came from immunoSEQ multiplex PCR; TCRdb stores just in-frame clones and leaves some out. The profile shows 140,000 to 150,000 clones, roughly 91% of them singletons. This TCR was recovered from an adult in good health. The sample was peripheral blood, taken on day 0 of AZD1222 vaccination. The chain links TRBV10-1 to TRBJ2-2; perhaps D is TRBD1 or TRBD2 (6 bases each). The CDR3 nucleotides read TGCGCCAGCAGTGACCTGGGGGCGGGAACCGGGGAGCTGTTTTTT. Translated: CASSDLGAGTGELFF.